Shown below are 26 T cell receptor beta chains from a single sample sequenced in a study of blood T cell repertoires in COVID-19. Only in-frame clones appear in the TCRdb table, and some are missing; sequencing was by immunoSEQ multiplex PCR. The sample has 180,000 or so clones, approximately 80% seen once. The sequenced sample consisted of PBMCs or T cells enriched from blood (not recorded which). Receptor source: a man in his 60s who had been exposed to COVID-19.

This clone has a single count. The V and J genes are TRBV29-1 and TRBJ1-1; D unclear. The CDR3 has 10 residues. V lost 6 bases to trimming and J lost 6 bases, with 8 bases between them. Germline V CDR1 and CDR2: SQVTM, ANQGSEA. In DNA form, the CDR3 reads TGCAGCGTAGCTGAGGCTGAAGCTTTCTTT. It translates to CSVAEAEAFF.

This chain uses TRBV3-1 (or the pseudogene TRBV3-2) with TRBJ2-7; 7 nucleotides match TRBD1. The CDR3 consists of 11 residues. Germline lookup yields CDR1 LGHDT and CDR2 YNNKEL (reference sequence). Germline trimming cut 8 bases from V and 4 bases from J; bases unmatched to any gene: 2. CDR3 coding DNA: TGTGCCAGCCAGGGGGTATACGAGCAGTACTTC. It specifies CASQGVYEQYF.

V gene TRBV6-5 combines with J gene TRBJ2-5, with 10 bases lining up with TRBD2. J lost 2 bases, V lost 7 bases, and 7 bases had no gene match. Germline assignment: CDR1 MNHEY and CDR2 SVGAGI. The CDR3 is made up of 15 amino acids. The CDR3: CASKASGRGQETQYF. As DNA, the CDR3 is TGTGCCAGCAAGGCTAGCGGGAGAGGGCAAGAGACCCAGTACTTC.

The chain couples TRBV10-3 to TRBJ1-2; D might be TRBD1 (5 bases). Germline V CDR1 and CDR2: ENHRY, SYGVKD. This CDR3 spans 15 amino acids. Trimming cost V 2 bases and J 8 bases, with 18 bases left between them. This CDR3 is CAISEPHLGGGGYTF. Here the CDR3 DNA reads TGTGCCATCAGTGAGCCGCACTTGGGGGGGGGAGGCTACACCTTC.

This sequence joins TRBV28 and TRBJ2-5; D is uncertain. This CDR3 comprises 15 residues. V was cut by 2 bases and J by 2 bases, with 12 bases left in between. Germline values: CDR1 MDHEN, CDR2 SYDVKM. CDR3 in amino acids: CASSLMGQFQETQYF. The CDR3 DNA sequence: TGTGCCAGCAGTTTAATGGGCCAATTTCAAGAGACCCAGTACTTC. The complete variable domain, with remaining parts taken from reference TRBV28 and TRBJ2-5, reads DVKVTQSSRYLVKRTGEKVFLECVQDMDHENMFWYRQDPGLGLRLIYFSYDVKMKEKGDIPEGYSVSREKKERFSLILESASTNQTSMYLCASSLMGQFQETQYFGPGTRLLVL.

In this sample, this clone turned up a few times. The chain has TRBV24-1 and TRBJ2-7, with D uncertain. Germline V gives CDR1 KGHDR, CDR2 SFDVKD. V was cut by 7 bases and J by 3 bases, with 21 bases left in between. This CDR3 region has 16 residues. The CDR3 coding sequence is TGTGCCACCAGAGCACGCCGTGAGGCTGGGTTCTACGAGCAGTACTTC. It translates to CATRARREAGFYEQYF.

Written as DNA, the CDR3 is TGTGCCACCCGGACAGTCTATAGCAATCAGCCCCAGCATTTT. Translated: CATRTVYSNQPQHF. The chain is built from TRBV19 and TRBJ1-5; weak D call: TRBD1 (6 bases). CDR1 and CDR2 (germline): LNHDA, SQIVND (reference sequence). CDR3 size: 14 residues. V lost 10 bases and J 0 bases, leaving 13 bases between the germline ends.

V and J are TRBV7-2 and TRBJ1-5, with D uncertain. CDR1 is SGHTA and CDR2 is FQGNSA in the germline V gene. V was pared by 4 bases and J by 0 bases, with 10 bases between. The CDR3 is 15 residues long. CDR3 DNA: TGTGCCAGCAGCTCCGACAATTTTAGCAATCAGCCCCAGCATTTT. This translates into CASSSDNFSNQPQHF.

The chain employs TRBV5-1 and TRBJ1-2, with 7 bases that match TRBD1. The CDR3 loop spans 14 amino acids. Germline V gene sequence: CDR1 SGHRS, CDR2 YFSETQ. Unmatched junction bases numbered 4, after V lost 5 bases and J lost 0 bases. The CDR3 coding sequence is TGCGCCAGCAGGACAGGGCCATCTAACTATGGCTACACCTTC. It codes for CASRTGPSNYGYTF.

As for this clone: The same CDR3 also results from other DNA sequences found in this sample. The chain joins TRBV5-4 to TRBJ2-7; 8 nucleotides align to TRBD2. The CDR3 runs 14 residues. Germline-derived CDR1 and CDR2 are SGHNT and YYREEE (reference sequence). V shed 4 bases, J shed 4 bases, and the junction held 7 bases outside the gene matches. This CDR3 is CASSPSGSSYEQYF. CDR3 DNA sequence: TGTGCCAGCAGCCCGAGCGGGAGCTCTTACGAGCAGTACTTC.

The J gene is TRBJ1-1, the V gene TRBV4-1; unclear D gene. CDR1 is MGHRA and CDR2 is YSYEKL in the germline V gene. V was pared by 3 bases and J by 4 bases, with 15 bases between. The CDR3 spans 15 residues. In nucleotides, the CDR3 is TGCGCCAGCAGCCAGGATTTCCAGACTGGCACTGAAGCTTTCTTT. Its protein is CASSQDFQTGTEAFF.

The chain combines TRBV5-1 with TRBJ1-1, with 7 bases lining up with TRBD1. Germline V gene lookup returns CDR1 SGHRS and CDR2 YFSETQ. The trim removed 0 bases at V and 5 bases at J, leaving 7 bases unmatched. There are 15 residues in the CDR3. CDR3: CASSLEGTGVTEAFF. CDR3 coding DNA: TGCGCCAGCAGCTTGGAGGGAACAGGGGTTACTGAAGCTTTCTTT.

V usage is TRBV7-2 and J usage is TRBJ2-3, with 10 bases identical to TRBD2. CDR3 size: 16 residues. The ends lost 4 bases at V and 0 bases at J; junction bases unmatched: 4. The V gene's germline CDR1 is SGHTA and CDR2 FQGNSA. CDR3 DNA: TGTGCCAGCAGCTCTAGCGGGGGTAGGAGCACAGATACGCAGTATTTT. Encoded protein: CASSSSGGRSTDTQYF.

The chain couples TRBV28 to TRBJ2-7; 9 nucleotides agree with TRBD1. Trimming took 9 bases from V and 3 from J; bases not matched to a gene: 15. This CDR3 spans 16 amino acids. Looked up from germline, CDR1 is MDHEN and CDR2 is SYDVKM. The CDR3 DNA reads as TGTGCCAGTGAAGGGGACAGGGACGGTTTGGGCTACGAGCAGTACTTC. Translation: CASEGDRDGLGYEQYF.

This clone was counted between two and nine times. The chain recombines TRBV7-3 with TRBJ1-3, with TRBD1 matching 10 bases. This CDR3 has 16 residues. In germline, CDR1 is SGHTA, CDR2 FQGTGA. J lost 2 bases, V lost 5 bases, and 6 bases had no gene match. The CDR3 loop reads CASSPTGTGAGNTIYF. The DNA of the CDR3 is TGTGCCAGCAGCCCCACCGGGACAGGGGCTGGAAACACCATATATTTT.

The chain recombines TRBV3-1 (or the pseudogene TRBV3-2) with TRBJ2-1; TRBD2 aligns across 9 bases. V was clipped by 4 bases and J by 4 bases; unmatched bases: 8. The CDR3 covers 16 residues. Germline CDR1 and CDR2: LGHDT and YNNKEL (reference sequence). The CDR3 DNA reads as TGTGCCAGCAGCCCAGTACGGACTAGCGATTACAATGAGCAGTTCTTC. It yields the protein CASSPVRTSDYNEQFF.

This chain connects TRBV12-3 or TRBV12-4 to TRBJ1-6, with D possibly being TRBD1 (6 bases). The V end was cut by 9 bases, the J end by 13 bases, with 19 bases between. The CDR3 totals 13 residues. The CDR3 is CASRLGGRSPLHF. CDR3 in DNA: TGTGCCAGTCGACTCGGGGGGCGGTCGCCCCTCCACTTT.

The chain carries TRBV30 and TRBJ2-6; D is unresolved. Trimming took 3 bases from V and 0 from J, leaving 15 bases between them. The CDR3 is made up of 17 amino acids. CDR1 and CDR2 (germline): GTSNPN, SVGIG (reference sequence). The CDR3 region has the DNA TGTGCCTGGAGGTTGACAAACACCTTCTCTGGGGCCAACGTCCTGACTTTC. It specifies CAWRLTNTFSGANVLTF.

The chain employs TRBV5-1 and TRBJ2-3; unclear D gene. Germline CDR1 and CDR2: SGHRS and YFSETQ. This CDR3 is built from 17 residues. Trimming removed 0 bases from V and 2 bases from J, with 16 bases in between. This CDR3 reads CASSLDRLAGFTDTQYF. The CDR3 DNA is TGCGCCAGCAGCTTGGATCGGTTGGCAGGTTTCACAGATACGCAGTATTTT.

This clone has just one count. The rearrangement links TRBV19 to TRBJ2-1, with D possibly TRBD2 on 5 matching bases. CDR3 length: 15 residues. Germline values: CDR1 LNHDA, CDR2 SQIVND (reference sequence). Trimming took 5 bases from V and 7 from J, leaving 18 bases between them. The CDR3 protein is CASSLGVYLGNEQFF. The DNA for the CDR3 is TGTGCCAGTAGTCTGGGAGTATATCTAGGGAATGAGCAGTTCTTC.

The chain carries TRBV11-3 and TRBJ2-7, with D uncertain. The germline CDR1 and CDR2 sequences are SGHNT and YENEEA. V was shortened by 0 bases and J by 2 bases, with 2 bases between the two germline ends. The CDR3 has 12 residues. The CDR3 DNA follows: TGTGCCAGCAGCTTAGACACCTACGAGCAGTACTTC. This sequence encodes CASSLDTYEQYF.

This clone was seen just once. The V gene is TRBV12-3 or TRBV12-4, the J gene TRBJ1-2; the D gene is possibly TRBD1 (6 bases). The CDR3 extends over 13 amino acids. V shed 2 bases and J shed 6 bases, with 10 bases lying between them. The CDR3 DNA is TGTGCCAGCAGTTTAAATGGGGGCCATGGCTACACCTTC. Its protein product is CASSLNGGHGYTF.

V is TRBV15 and J is TRBJ1-2; 10 bases are shared with TRBD1. Germline CDR1 reads LNHNV; CDR2 reads YYDKDF (reference sequence). Trimming cost V 6 bases and J 2 bases; bases outside gene matches: 15. CDR3 length: 18 amino acids. CDR3 region: CATRTAGTGERRNYGYTF. CDR3 in DNA: TGTGCCACCAGGACTGCCGGGACAGGGGAGCGGAGGAACTATGGCTACACCTTC.

This rearrangement joins TRBV19 to TRBJ1-1, with unresolved D. The CDR3 has 13 residues. Trimming removed 2 bases at V and 5 bases at J, with 9 bases between. Germline CDR1 and CDR2: LNHDA and SQIVND (reference sequence). The CDR3 sequence is CASSITASTEAFF. Written as DNA, the CDR3 is TGTGCCAGTAGTATAACAGCATCAACTGAAGCTTTCTTT.

The chain recombines TRBV7-3 with TRBJ2-7, with D possibly matching TRBD2 (6 bases). Germline V gene sequence: CDR1 SGHTA, CDR2 FQGTGA. The CDR3 is 14 amino acids. V dropped 2 bases and J dropped 9 bases, with 17 bases sitting between them. CDR3 DNA sequence: TGTGCCAGCAGCTTAGGGGAATCACTAGCCCGGCAGTACTTC. Translation gives CASSLGESLARQYF.

The chain has TRBV28 and TRBJ2-1, with no clear D. The CDR3 is 12 residues long. CDR1 and CDR2 from the germline V gene are MDHEN and SYDVKM. V was pared by 2 bases and J by 8 bases, with 7 bases between. As DNA, the CDR3 is TGTGCCAGCAGTTTAACCCGGGATGAGCAGTTCTTC. Amino acids: CASSLTRDEQFF.